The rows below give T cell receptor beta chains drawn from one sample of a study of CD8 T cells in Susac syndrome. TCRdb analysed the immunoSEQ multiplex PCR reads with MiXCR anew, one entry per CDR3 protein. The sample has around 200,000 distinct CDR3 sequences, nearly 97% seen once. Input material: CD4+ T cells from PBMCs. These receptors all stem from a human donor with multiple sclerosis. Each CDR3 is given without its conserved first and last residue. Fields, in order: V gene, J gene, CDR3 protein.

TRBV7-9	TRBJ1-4	ASSLRTGTGEKLF
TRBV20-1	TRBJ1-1	SARDRKQGMYTEAF
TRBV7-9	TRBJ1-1	ASSPTGDSMNTEAF
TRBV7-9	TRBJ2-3	ASRFTTLETQY
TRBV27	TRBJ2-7	ASRRQIYYEQY
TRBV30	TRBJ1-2	AWSVSSGVGYT
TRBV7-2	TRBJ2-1	ATADRAGEQF
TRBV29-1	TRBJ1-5	SARQGLDQPQH
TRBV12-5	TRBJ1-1	ALSPNNRVMNTEAF
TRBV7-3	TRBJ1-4	ASSLALGGLSTNEKLF
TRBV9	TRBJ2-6	ASSATTGSSGANVLT
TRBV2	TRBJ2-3	ASSEAGWRVESDTQY
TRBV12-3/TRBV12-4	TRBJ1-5	ASSPDGSNQPQH
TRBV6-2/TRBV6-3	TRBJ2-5	ASSYPRGETQY
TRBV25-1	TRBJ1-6	ASSETGSSPLH
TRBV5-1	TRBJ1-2	ASSPSQGATNT
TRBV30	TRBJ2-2	AWSIRQGAYTGELF
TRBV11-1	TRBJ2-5	ASSLRRLRVQETQY
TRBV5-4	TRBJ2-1	ASSLEAGLGRNEQF
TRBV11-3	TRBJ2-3	ASSAGTADTQY
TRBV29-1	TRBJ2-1	SVPTGSSYNEQF
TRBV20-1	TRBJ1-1	SADFRGTGTEAF
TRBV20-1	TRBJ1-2	SANPKDSLNGYT
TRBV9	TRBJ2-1	ASSPMGLAGVEQF